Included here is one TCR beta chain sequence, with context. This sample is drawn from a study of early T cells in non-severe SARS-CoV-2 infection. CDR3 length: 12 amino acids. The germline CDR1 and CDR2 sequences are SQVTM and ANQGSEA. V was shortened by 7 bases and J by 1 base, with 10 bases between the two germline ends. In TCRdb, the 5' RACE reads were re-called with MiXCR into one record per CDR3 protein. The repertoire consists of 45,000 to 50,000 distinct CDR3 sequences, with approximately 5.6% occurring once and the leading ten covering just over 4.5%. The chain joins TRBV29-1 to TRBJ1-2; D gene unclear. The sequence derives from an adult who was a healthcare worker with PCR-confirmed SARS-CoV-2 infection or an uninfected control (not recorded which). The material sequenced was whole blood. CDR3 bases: TGCAGCGCCCCGACAATTAACTATGGCTACACCTTC. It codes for CSAPTINYGYTF.